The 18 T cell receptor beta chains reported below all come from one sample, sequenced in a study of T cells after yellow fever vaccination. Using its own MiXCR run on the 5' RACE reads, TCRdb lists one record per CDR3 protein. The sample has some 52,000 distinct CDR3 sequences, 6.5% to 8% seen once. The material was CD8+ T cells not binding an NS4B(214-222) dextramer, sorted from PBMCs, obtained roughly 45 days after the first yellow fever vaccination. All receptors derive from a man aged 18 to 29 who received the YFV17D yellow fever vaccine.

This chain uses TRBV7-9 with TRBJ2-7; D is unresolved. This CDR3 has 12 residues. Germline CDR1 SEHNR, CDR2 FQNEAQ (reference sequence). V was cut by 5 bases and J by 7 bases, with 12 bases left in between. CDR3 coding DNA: TGTGCCAGCAGCCAGATCCCGTTAGAGCAGTACTTC. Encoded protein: CASSQIPLEQYF.

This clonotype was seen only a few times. The CDR3 sequence: CASTPLLYGYTF. The DNA of the CDR3 is TGTGCCAGCACCCCTTTGCTCTATGGCTACACCTTC. This chain links TRBV7-2 with TRBJ1-2, with no clear D. There are 12 residues in the CDR3. Deletions cut 7 bases from V and 4 bases from J, with 10 bases between. Germline V lookup: CDR1 SGHTA, CDR2 FQGNSA.

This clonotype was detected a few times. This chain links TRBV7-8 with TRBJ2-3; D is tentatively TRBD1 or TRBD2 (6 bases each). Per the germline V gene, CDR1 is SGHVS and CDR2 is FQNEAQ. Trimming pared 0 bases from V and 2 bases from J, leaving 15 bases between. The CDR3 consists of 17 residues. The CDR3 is CASSLAWGADPTDTQYF. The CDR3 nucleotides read TGTGCCAGCAGCTTAGCGTGGGGGGCAGATCCCACAGATACGCAGTATTTT.

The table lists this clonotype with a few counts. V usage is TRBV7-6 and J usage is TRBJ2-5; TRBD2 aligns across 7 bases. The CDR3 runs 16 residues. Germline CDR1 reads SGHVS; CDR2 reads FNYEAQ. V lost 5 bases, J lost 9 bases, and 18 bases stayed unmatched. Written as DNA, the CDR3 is TGTGCCAGCAGCCCGGTGGGAACGGGGGGACTCCGGGCCCAGTACTTC. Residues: CASSPVGTGGLRAQYF.

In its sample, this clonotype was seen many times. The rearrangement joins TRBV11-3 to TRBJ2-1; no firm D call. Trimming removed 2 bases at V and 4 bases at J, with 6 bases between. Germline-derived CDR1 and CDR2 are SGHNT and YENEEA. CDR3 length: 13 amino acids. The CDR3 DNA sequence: TGTGCCAGCAGCTTATTCTCTTACAATGAGCAGTTCTTC. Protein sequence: CASSLFSYNEQFF.

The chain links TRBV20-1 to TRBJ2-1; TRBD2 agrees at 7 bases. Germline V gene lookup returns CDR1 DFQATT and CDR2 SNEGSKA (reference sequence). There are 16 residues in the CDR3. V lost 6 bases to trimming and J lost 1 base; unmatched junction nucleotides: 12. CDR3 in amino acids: CSAPSLSGASYNEQFF. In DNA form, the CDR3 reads TGCAGTGCCCCGAGTCTAAGCGGGGCTTCCTACAATGAGCAGTTCTTC.

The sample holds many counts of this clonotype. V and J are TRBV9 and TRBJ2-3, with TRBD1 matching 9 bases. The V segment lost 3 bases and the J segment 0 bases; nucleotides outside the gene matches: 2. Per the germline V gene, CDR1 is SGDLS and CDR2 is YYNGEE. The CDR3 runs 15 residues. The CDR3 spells CASSDRGLSTDTQYF. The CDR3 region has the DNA TGTGCCAGCAGCGACAGGGGGCTAAGCACAGATACGCAGTATTTT.

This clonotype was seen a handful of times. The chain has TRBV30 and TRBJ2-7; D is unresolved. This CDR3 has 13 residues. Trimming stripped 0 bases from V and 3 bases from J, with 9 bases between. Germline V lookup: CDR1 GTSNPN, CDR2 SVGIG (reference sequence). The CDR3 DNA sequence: TGTGCCTGGAGTGTTGTAGTAAACTACGAGCAGTACTTC. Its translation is CAWSVVVNYEQYF. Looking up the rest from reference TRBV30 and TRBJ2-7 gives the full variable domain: SQTIHQWPATLVQPVGSPLSLECTVEGTSNPNLYWYRQAAGRGLQLLFYSVGIGQISSEVPQNLSASRPQDRQFILSSKKLLLSDSGFYLCAWSVVVNYEQYFGPGTRLTVT.

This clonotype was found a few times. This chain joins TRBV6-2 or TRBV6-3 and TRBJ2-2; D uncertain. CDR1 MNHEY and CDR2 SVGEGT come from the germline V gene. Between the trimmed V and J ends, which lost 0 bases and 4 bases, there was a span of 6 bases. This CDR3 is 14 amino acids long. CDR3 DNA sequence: TGTGCCAGCAGTTACTCACACTCCACCGGGGAGCTGTTTTTT. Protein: CASSYSHSTGELFF.

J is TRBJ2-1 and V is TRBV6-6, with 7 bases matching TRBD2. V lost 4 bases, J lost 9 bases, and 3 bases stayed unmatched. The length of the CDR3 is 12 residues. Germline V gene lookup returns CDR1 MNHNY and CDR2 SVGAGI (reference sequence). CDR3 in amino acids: CASSLAGIEQFF. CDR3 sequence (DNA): TGTGCCAGCAGTTTAGCGGGCATTGAGCAGTTCTTC.

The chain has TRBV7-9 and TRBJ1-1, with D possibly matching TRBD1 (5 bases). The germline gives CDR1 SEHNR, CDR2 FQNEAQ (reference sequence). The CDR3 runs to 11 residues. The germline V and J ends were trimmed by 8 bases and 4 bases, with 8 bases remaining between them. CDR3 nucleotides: TGTGCCAGCGGGGCGGGCACTGAAGCTTTCTTT. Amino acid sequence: CASGAGTEAFF.

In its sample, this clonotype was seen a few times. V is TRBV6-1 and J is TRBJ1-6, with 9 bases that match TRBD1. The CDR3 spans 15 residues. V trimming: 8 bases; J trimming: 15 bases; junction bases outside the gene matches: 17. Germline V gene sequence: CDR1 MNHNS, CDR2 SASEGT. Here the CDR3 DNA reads TGTGCCAGCGGACAGGGGAGGAGTAGCGTCCCAGGCCTCCACTTT. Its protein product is CASGQGRSSVPGLHF.

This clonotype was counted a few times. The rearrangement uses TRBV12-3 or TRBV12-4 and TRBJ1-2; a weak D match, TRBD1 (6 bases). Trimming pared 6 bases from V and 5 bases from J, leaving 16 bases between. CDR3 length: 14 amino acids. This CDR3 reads CASSPVGGLYGYTF. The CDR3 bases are TGTGCCAGCAGCCCTGTAGGGGGGCTATATGGCTACACCTTC.

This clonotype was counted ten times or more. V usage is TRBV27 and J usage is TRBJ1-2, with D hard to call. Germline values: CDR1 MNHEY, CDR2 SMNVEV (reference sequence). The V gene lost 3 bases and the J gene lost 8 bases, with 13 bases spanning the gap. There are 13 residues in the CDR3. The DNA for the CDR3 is TGTGCCAGCAGTTTCGGGCCCTTCGGGGGCTACACCTTC. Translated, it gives CASSFGPFGGYTF.

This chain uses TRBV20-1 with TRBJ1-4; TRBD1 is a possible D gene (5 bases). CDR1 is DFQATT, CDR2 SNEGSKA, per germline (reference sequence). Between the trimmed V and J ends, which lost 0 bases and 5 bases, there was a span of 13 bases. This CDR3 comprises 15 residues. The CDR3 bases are TGCAGTGCTAGAGATCTTGGGACGGTAAATGAAAAACTGTTTTTT. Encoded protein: CSARDLGTVNEKLFF.

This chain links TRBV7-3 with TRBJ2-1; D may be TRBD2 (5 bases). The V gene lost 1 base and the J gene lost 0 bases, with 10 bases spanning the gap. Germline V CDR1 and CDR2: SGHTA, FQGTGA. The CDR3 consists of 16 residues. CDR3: CASSLSPGTSYNEQFF. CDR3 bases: TGTGCCAGCAGCTTAAGCCCGGGAACCTCCTACAATGAGCAGTTCTTC.

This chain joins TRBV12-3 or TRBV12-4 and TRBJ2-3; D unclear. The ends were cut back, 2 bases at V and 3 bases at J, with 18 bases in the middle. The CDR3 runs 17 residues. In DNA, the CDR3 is TGTGCCAGCAGTTTACTAAGTGGGTTAGGTCAAACAGATACGCAGTATTTT. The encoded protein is CASSLLSGLGQTDTQYF.

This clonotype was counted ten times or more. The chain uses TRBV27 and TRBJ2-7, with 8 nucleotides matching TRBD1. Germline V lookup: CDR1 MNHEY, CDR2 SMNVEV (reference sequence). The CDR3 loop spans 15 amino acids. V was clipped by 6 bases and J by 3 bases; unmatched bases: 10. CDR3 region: CASSLTAGTGYEQYF. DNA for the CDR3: TGTGCCAGCAGCCTCACCGCCGGGACAGGCTACGAGCAGTACTTC.